This is a list of T cell receptor beta chains from one sample in a study of cytomegalovirus exposure and HLA in healthy donors. TCRdb's table, derived via immunoSEQ multiplex PCR, lists solely in-frame clones and lacks some. Among some 50,000 clones listed, more than 80% were seen once. The sequencing sample was made of PBMCs. These receptor sequences come from a woman between 18 and 29 years old in good health and CMV-seronegative. CDR3s include the opening cysteine and the closing phenylalanine or tryptophan. A D gene is named only where the DNA matches it firmly. Clone size, where shown, is once, few, many, or a class for clones that have expanded.

D gene	V gene	J gene	clone size	CDR3 DNA	CDR3 protein
-	TRBV19	TRBJ1-6	-	TGTGCCAGTAGTAAACCAAACGGGGGTTCACCCCTCCACTTT	CASSKPNGGSPLHF
TRBD1	TRBV7-2	TRBJ1-2	few	TGTGCCAGCAGCTACGACAGGGGGCCCTATGGCTACACCTTC	CASSYDRGPYGYTF
TRBD1	TRBV5-1	TRBJ1-4	-	TGCGCCAGCAGCGCCACAGGGGCAACTAATGAAAAACTGTTTTTT	CASSATGATNEKLFF
TRBD1	TRBV18	TRBJ1-1	-	TGTGCCAGCTCACCACTTGGGACAGGAAGTACTGAAGCTTTCTTT	CASSPLGTGSTEAFF
-	TRBV30	TRBJ1-1	-	TGTGCCTGGAGTGTCGAGGAGAACACTGAAGCTTTCTTT	CAWSVEENTEAFF
-	TRBV11-2	TRBJ2-3	-	TGTGCCAGCAGCCCTGGAGGTGTTAGCACAGATACGCAGTATTTT	CASSPGGVSTDTQYF
-	TRBV4-2	TRBJ2-4	-	TGTGCCAGCAGCCAAGCGGGAGTAACCAAAAACATTCAGTACTTC	CASSQAGVTKNIQYF
-	TRBV15	TRBJ1-2	-	TGTGCCACCAGCAGAGAACGGGGATCCTATGGCTACACCTTC	CATSRERGSYGYTF
-	TRBV2	TRBJ1-5	once	TGTGCCAGCAACCAGGATTACGCTAGCAATCAGCCCCAGCATTTT	CASNQDYASNQPQHF
TRBD1	TRBV9	TRBJ1-2	-	TGTGCCAGCAGCGCGGGAGCAAACAGGGACAGGGCTTTTAACTATGGCTACACCTTC	CASSAGANRDRAFNYGYTF
-	TRBV14	TRBJ1-2	many	TGTGCCAGCAGCCAAGGGTTTGGGGCTTCGGGCTACACCTTC	CASSQGFGASGYTF
TRBD1	TRBV11-2	TRBJ1-1	-	TGTGCCAGCAGCAGGACAGGGAGCACTGAAGCTTTCTTT	CASSRTGSTEAFF
-	TRBV6-4	TRBJ1-4	-	TGTGCCAGGGGGGCTCAGGTTGCAACTAATGAAAAACTGTTTTTT	CARGAQVATNEKLFF
-	TRBV11-1	TRBJ2-7	-	TGTGCCAGCAGCCCAGGGTCTTCCTACGAGCAGTACTTC	CASSPGSSYEQYF
-	TRBV11-2	TRBJ1-2	-	TGTGCCAGCAGCCCTCAGCGAGGGATTGACTATGGCTACACCTTC	CASSPQRGIDYGYTF
-	TRBV28	TRBJ1-1	-	TGTGCCAGCAGTTCCCTGGACAAATCCATGAACACTGAAGCTTTCTTT	CASSSLDKSMNTEAFF
TRBD1	TRBV5-1	TRBJ2-2	-	TGCGCCAGCAGCGCCGGGACAGGGGGGAACACCGGGGAGCTGTTTTTT	CASSAGTGGNTGELFF
-	TRBV6-6	TRBJ1-3	-	TGTGCCAGCAGTTACGGATCAGGGCTTGGAAACACCATATATTTT	CASSYGSGLGNTIYF
TRBD2	TRBV27	TRBJ2-2	-	TGTGCCAGCAGTTCCCGGACTAGCGGGAGGGCCTCTACCGGGGAGCTGTTTTTT	CASSSRTSGRASTGELFF
-	TRBV29-1	TRBJ2-4	-	TGCAGCGTTGGTAACCTAGCGACCGGGCGTGCCAAAAACATTCAGTACTTC	CSVGNLATGRAKNIQYF
TRBD2	TRBV6-5	TRBJ2-5	-	TGTGCCAGCAGTTATGGACTAGCGGGGCAAGAGACCCAGTACTTC	CASSYGLAGQETQYF
TRBD2	TRBV6-5	TRBJ2-1	-	TGTGCCAGCAGCCTACTGGGACTAGCGGAGCAGTTCTTC	CASSLLGLAEQFF
-	TRBV18	TRBJ2-3	-	TGTGCCAGCTCACCAACAGGTCCAGATACGCAGTATTTT	CASSPTGPDTQYF
-	TRBV19	TRBJ1-1	-	TGTGCCAGTAGTTTCGGGGTTGCGAACACTGAAGCTTTCTTT	CASSFGVANTEAFF
TRBD1	TRBV2	TRBJ1-4	-	TGTGCCAGCAGGAGGGGGCTTAATGAAAAACTGTTTTTT	CASRRGLNEKLFF
-	TRBV7-2	TRBJ2-3	-	TGTGCCAGCAGCGCGAGCCCGCGGGCGGGAGATACGCAGTATTTT	CASSASPRAGDTQYF
-	TRBV7-2	TRBJ1-1	-	TGTGCCAGCAGCTTAGGACTGAATGTTCGGACTGAAGCTTTCTTT	CASSLGLNVRTEAFF
TRBD1	TRBV28	TRBJ1-1	-	TGTGCCAGCAGTTTGTCCGACAGGGCGAACACTGAAGCTTTCTTT	CASSLSDRANTEAFF
TRBD2	TRBV19	TRBJ2-3	-	TGTGCCACCGAAACTAGCGGGAGTGCTATAGATACGCAGTATTTT	CATETSGSAIDTQYF
-	TRBV29-1	TRBJ2-6	-	TGCAGCGTTGCCCTCGCGAGCTCTGGGGCCAACGTCCTGACTTTC	CSVALASSGANVLTF
-	TRBV4-3	TRBJ2-3	-	TGCGCCAGCAGCCAAGATCTAGAGCCCGCAGATACGCAGTATTTT	CASSQDLEPADTQYF
-	TRBV4-2	TRBJ2-3	-	TGTGCCAGCAGCCAGGTTACAATCAGCGGGGCGGCTGGGGGGCACACAGATACGCAGTATTTT	CASSQVTISGAAGGHTDTQYF
-	TRBV28	TRBJ2-7	-	TGTGCCAGCAGTAGCCCCTCTCAGGCCGAAACCTACGAGCAGTACTTC	CASSSPSQAETYEQYF
-	TRBV5-5	TRBJ1-1	-	TGTGCCAGCATACAAAGCGTCCTCAGGGGTACTGAAGCTTTCTTT	CASIQSVLRGTEAFF
-	TRBV29-1	TRBJ2-1	-	TGCAGCGTCGGGGGGCTCCCGGGCAATGAGCAGTTCTTC	CSVGGLPGNEQFF
-	TRBV7-3	TRBJ1-1	-	TGTGCCAGCAGCCAGATCGGGGGAGCCACTGAAGCTTTCTTT	CASSQIGGATEAFF
-	TRBV7-9	TRBJ2-5	-	TGTGCCAGCAGCTTAGAAACTAGCTTGAGGGAGACCCAGTACTTC	CASSLETSLRETQYF
-	TRBV9	TRBJ2-5	once	TGTGCCAGCAGCTCCTACGATACGGAGACCCAGTACTTC	CASSSYDTETQYF
-	TRBV2	TRBJ2-7	few	TGTGCCAGCAGAACAGATCTCTCCTACGAGCAGTACTTC	CASRTDLSYEQYF
TRBD1	TRBV5-8	TRBJ2-1	-	TGTGCCAGCAGCGAGGACAGGTCGCCAGAGCAGTTCTTC	CASSEDRSPEQFF
TRBD2	TRBV6-4	TRBJ2-2	few	TGTGCCAGCAGCCCCGGGACTAGTCCCGGGGAGCTGTTTTTT	CASSPGTSPGELFF
TRBD1	TRBV18	TRBJ2-4	-	TGTGCCAGCTCACCTACGACAGGGGGTACGGCCAAAAACATTCAGTACTTC	CASSPTTGGTAKNIQYF
-	TRBV5-5	TRBJ1-5	-	TGTGCCAGCAGCCCAGATAGCAATCAGCCCCAGCATTTT	CASSPDSNQPQHF
-	TRBV6-1	TRBJ1-2	once	TGTGCCAGCAAGGGTTCAACTGAGAGCGGGAGCTACACCTTC	CASKGSTESGSYTF
-	TRBV5-6	TRBJ1-6	once	TGTGCCAGCAGCGTATCAGGGGTCTTGGCCTATAATTCACCCCTCCACTTT	CASSVSGVLAYNSPLHF
TRBD1	TRBV27	TRBJ1-2	-	TGTGCCAGCAGGGCTCCCGCAGGGGGCGCGTCGTATGGCTACACCTTC	CASRAPAGGASYGYTF
-	TRBV5-5	TRBJ2-1	-	TGTGCCAGCAGCCCTGGGGCCCAACGGTACAATGAGCAGTTCTTC	CASSPGAQRYNEQFF
TRBD1	TRBV19	TRBJ1-4	-	TGTGCCAGTCTACAGGGGAATGAAAAACTGTTTTTT	CASLQGNEKLFF